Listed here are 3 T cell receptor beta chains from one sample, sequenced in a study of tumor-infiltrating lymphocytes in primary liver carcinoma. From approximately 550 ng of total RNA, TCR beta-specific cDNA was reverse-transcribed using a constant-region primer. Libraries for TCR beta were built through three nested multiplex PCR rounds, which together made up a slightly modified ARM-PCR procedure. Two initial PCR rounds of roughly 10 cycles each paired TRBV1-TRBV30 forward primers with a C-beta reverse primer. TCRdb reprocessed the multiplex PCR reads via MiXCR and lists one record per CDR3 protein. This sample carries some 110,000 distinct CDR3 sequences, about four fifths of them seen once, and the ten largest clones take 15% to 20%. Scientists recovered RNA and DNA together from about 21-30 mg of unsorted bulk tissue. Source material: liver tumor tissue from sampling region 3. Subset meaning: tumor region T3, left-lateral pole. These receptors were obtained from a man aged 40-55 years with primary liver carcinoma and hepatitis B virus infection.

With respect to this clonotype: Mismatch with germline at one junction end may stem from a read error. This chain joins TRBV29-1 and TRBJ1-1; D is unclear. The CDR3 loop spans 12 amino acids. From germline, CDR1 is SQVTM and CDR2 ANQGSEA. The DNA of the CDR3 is TGCAGTGTGAAGGTGGTTAGAACTGAAACTTTCTTT. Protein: CSVKVVRTETFF.

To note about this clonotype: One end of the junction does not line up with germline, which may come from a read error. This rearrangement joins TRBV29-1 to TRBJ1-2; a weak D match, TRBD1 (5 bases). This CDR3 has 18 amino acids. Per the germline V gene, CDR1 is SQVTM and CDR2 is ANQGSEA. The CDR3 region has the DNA TGCAGAGTTGGGGCACCCACAGGAACTCAAGTGGCTATCTATGGCTACACCTTC. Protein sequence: CRVGAPTGTQVAIYGYTF.

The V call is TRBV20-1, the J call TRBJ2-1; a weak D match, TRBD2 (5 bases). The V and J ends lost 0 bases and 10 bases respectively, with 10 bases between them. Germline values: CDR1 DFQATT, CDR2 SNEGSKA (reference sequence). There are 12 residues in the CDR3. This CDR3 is CSARDGRGEQFF. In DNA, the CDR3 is TGCAGTGCTAGAGATGGGAGAGGAGAGCAGTTCTTC.